The present T cell receptor (beta chain) was sequenced within a study of glioma-infiltrating T cells after dendritic cell vaccination. Turning to the study itself: Dendritic cell vaccine was injected intradermally three times, biweekly. Study-wide results and caveats: Survival was not directly related to TCR clonality in these patients.

All glioblastoma patients lacked an isocitrate dehydrogenase mutation. Amplification used 60 V beta primers and 13 J beta primers. This table comes from immunoSEQ multiplex PCR, and its TCRdb copy is limited to in-frame clones, with some not included. The table lists about 92,000 clones, 70% to 90% of them singletons, with more than 15% in the top ten. As regards this clone: What it binds is not known.

The source of this sequence is a human donor with glioblastoma. This sample comprised blood, obtained before dendritic cell vaccination.

The CDR3 loop is CASSLNFGNTEAFF. The CDR3 nucleotides are TGCGCCAGCAGCTTGAACTTCGGGAACACTGAAGCTTTCTTT. The gene calls are TRBV5-1 and TRBJ1-1; D not resolved. The CDR3 totals 14 residues. Germline lookup yields CDR1 SGHRS and CDR2 YFSETQ. V was cut by 1 base and J by 1 base, with 8 bases left in between.